A selection of T cell receptor beta chains follows, all from one sample in a study of T-cell memory formation after mild COVID-19. TCRdb analysed the 5' RACE reads with MiXCR anew, one entry per CDR3 protein. Altogether 280,000 or so distinct CDR3 sequences are present, approximately 8% being singletons, with the ten largest covering 22%. Sequencing used PBMCs or a T cell subset sorted from them (not recorded which). Receptor source: a man aged 18 to 30 who had mild COVID-19 (a few samples of this study predate the infection). Cell type and time point are not known. The CDR3 runs from the conserved cysteine through the conserved F or W. Each record gives: V gene, clone size, J gene, D gene, CDR3 DNA, CDR3 protein. The D gene is left open where the match is weak. The size of a clone is reported for some rows only, either as once, few or many, or as a class for expanded clones.

v_gene: TRBV5-1; abundance: few; j_gene: TRBJ2-1; d_gene: .; CDR3nt: TGCGCCAGCAGCGTCGCAGGCGCACTCTCCTACAATGAGCAGTTCTTC; CDR3aa: CASSVAGALSYNEQFF
v_gene: TRBV6-6; abundance: many; j_gene: TRBJ2-5; d_gene: .; CDR3nt: TGTGCCAGCAGTCGGGGGATCTTCGCCGGGGAGACCCAGTACTTC; CDR3aa: CASSRGIFAGETQYF
v_gene: TRBV6-5; abundance: .; j_gene: TRBJ1-2; d_gene: .; CDR3nt: TGTGCCAGCAGTCCAGAAAGGTCCAAAATTAACAGAGGAGGCGCTAACTATGGCTACACCTTC; CDR3aa: CASSPERSKINRGGANYGYTF
v_gene: TRBV24-1; abundance: .; j_gene: TRBJ2-5; d_gene: .; CDR3nt: TGTGCCACCAGTGATCCCGCCGCAAGCGGCCAAGAGACCCAGTACTTC; CDR3aa: CATSDPAASGQETQYF
v_gene: TRBV6-2/TRBV6-3; abundance: .; j_gene: TRBJ1-1; d_gene: .; CDR3nt: TGTGCCAGCAGTTTCCCTATTAGGGGGAGTACTGAAGCTTTCTTT; CDR3aa: CASSFPIRGSTEAFF
v_gene: TRBV5-1; abundance: many; j_gene: TRBJ1-1; d_gene: .; CDR3nt: TGCGCCAGCAGCTTACGGGACACAGGGATGAACACTGAAGCTTTCTTT; CDR3aa: CASSLRDTGMNTEAFF
v_gene: TRBV5-1; abundance: few; j_gene: TRBJ1-4; d_gene: TRBD1; CDR3nt: TGCGCCAGCAGCTTGGTCCGACAGGGGGCAACTAATGAAAAACTGTTTTTT; CDR3aa: CASSLVRQGATNEKLFF
v_gene: TRBV7-9; abundance: .; j_gene: TRBJ2-6; d_gene: .; CDR3nt: TGTGCCAGCATCGATTATGCCGGGACACTGATTGGGGCCAACGTCCTGACTTTC; CDR3aa: CASIDYAGTLIGANVLTF
v_gene: TRBV20-1; abundance: .; j_gene: TRBJ1-5; d_gene: .; CDR3nt: TGCAGTGCTAGGCGAGGGACAACAAGTGGGCCGCCCCAGCATTTT; CDR3aa: CSARRGTTSGPPQHF
v_gene: TRBV11-2; abundance: many; j_gene: TRBJ1-5; d_gene: .; CDR3nt: TGTGCCAGCAATATCGATAGCCATAGCAATCAGCCCCAGCATTTT; CDR3aa: CASNIDSHSNQPQHF
v_gene: TRBV20-1; abundance: few; j_gene: TRBJ2-5; d_gene: .; CDR3nt: TGCAGTGCTAGAATCACAGGGAGGCAGACCCAGTACTTC; CDR3aa: CSARITGRQTQYF
v_gene: TRBV5-5; abundance: many; j_gene: TRBJ1-1; d_gene: .; CDR3nt: TGTGCCAGCAGCTCCTACCCGGGAGGACGGACGCACACTGAAGCTTTCTTT; CDR3aa: CASSSYPGGRTHTEAFF
v_gene: TRBV5-4; abundance: few; j_gene: TRBJ1-6; d_gene: TRBD1; CDR3nt: TGTGCCAGCAGCTTGAACAGGGGCGCGAAACCCCTCCACTTT; CDR3aa: CASSLNRGAKPLHF
v_gene: TRBV5-1; abundance: few; j_gene: TRBJ2-7; d_gene: .; CDR3nt: TGCGCCAGCAGCTTGGGATTAATCCCACCCCGATCCAACGAGCAGTACTTC; CDR3aa: CASSLGLIPPRSNEQYF
v_gene: TRBV5-1; abundance: .; j_gene: TRBJ1-2; d_gene: .; CDR3nt: TGCGCCAGCAGCTTCTCAGACGACTATGGCTACACCTTC; CDR3aa: CASSFSDDYGYTF
v_gene: TRBV9; abundance: few; j_gene: TRBJ2-5; d_gene: TRBD2; CDR3nt: TGTGCCAGCTCGAGAGCGGGGGGTTCGGAGACCCAGTACTTC; CDR3aa: CASSRAGGSETQYF
v_gene: TRBV6-2/TRBV6-3; abundance: .; j_gene: TRBJ1-1; d_gene: .; CDR3nt: TGTGCCAGCAGTTACCCATACAGGGCGAAGAACACTGAAGCTTTCTTT; CDR3aa: CASSYPYRAKNTEAFF
v_gene: TRBV3-1; abundance: few; j_gene: TRBJ2-7; d_gene: .; CDR3nt: TGTGCCAGCAGCCAAGATATCATAGGGGGATTTTCTAACGAGCAGTACTTC; CDR3aa: CASSQDIIGGFSNEQYF
v_gene: TRBV7-9; abundance: .; j_gene: TRBJ1-6; d_gene: .; CDR3nt: TGTGCCAGCAGCTTAGGACAATCACCCCTCCACTTT; CDR3aa: CASSLGQSPLHF
v_gene: TRBV4-3; abundance: many; j_gene: TRBJ2-6; d_gene: .; CDR3nt: TGCGCCAGCAGCCAGGACAGTCCCTCTGGGGCCAACGTCCTGACTTTC; CDR3aa: CASSQDSPSGANVLTF
v_gene: TRBV6-6; abundance: many; j_gene: TRBJ1-5; d_gene: .; CDR3nt: TGTGCCAGCAGCCCCAGCGATAGCAATCAGCCCCAGCATTTT; CDR3aa: CASSPSDSNQPQHF
v_gene: TRBV5-6; abundance: many; j_gene: TRBJ2-2; d_gene: TRBD1; CDR3nt: TGTGCCAGCAGCTTGCCCAGGGGGATCCCCGGGGAGCTGTTTTTT; CDR3aa: CASSLPRGIPGELFF
v_gene: TRBV19; abundance: .; j_gene: TRBJ2-1; d_gene: .; CDR3nt: TGTGCCAGTAGTATCGGGGCAGGTGAGCAGTTATTC; CDR3aa: CASSIGAGEQLF
v_gene: TRBV24-1; abundance: many; j_gene: TRBJ2-2; d_gene: .; CDR3nt: TGTGCCACCAGTGACGGAATCCGGGACATGAACACCGGGGAGCTGTTTTTT; CDR3aa: CATSDGIRDMNTGELFF
v_gene: TRBV7-6; abundance: few; j_gene: TRBJ1-2; d_gene: .; CDR3nt: TGTGCCAGCAGCCGGGGAGGGGAAGAGTACTATGGCTACACCTTC; CDR3aa: CASSRGGEEYYGYTF
v_gene: TRBV4-3; abundance: .; j_gene: TRBJ2-2; d_gene: TRBD1; CDR3nt: TGCGCCAGCAGCCCCCGATTACTTACAGGGGGTGAAAACACCGGGGAGCTGTTTTTT; CDR3aa: CASSPRLLTGGENTGELFF
v_gene: TRBV10-3; abundance: .; j_gene: TRBJ1-6; d_gene: .; CDR3nt: TGTGCCATCAGGTCCCGGGACGGTAATTCACCCCTCCACTTT; CDR3aa: CAIRSRDGNSPLHF
v_gene: TRBV5-1; abundance: many; j_gene: TRBJ2-5; d_gene: TRBD1; CDR3nt: TGCGCCAGCAGCTCGGGACAGGGTTACCAAGAGACCCAGTACTTC; CDR3aa: CASSSGQGYQETQYF
v_gene: TRBV5-1; abundance: many; j_gene: TRBJ1-1; d_gene: .; CDR3nt: TGCGCCAGCCAGACCCTGAACAGGGAGAGCACTGAAGCTTTCTTT; CDR3aa: CASQTLNRESTEAFF
v_gene: TRBV6-2/TRBV6-3; abundance: many; j_gene: TRBJ1-5; d_gene: .; CDR3nt: TGTGCCAGCAGTCTCCCAATGGGGAGCAATCAGCCCCAGCATTTT; CDR3aa: CASSLPMGSNQPQHF
v_gene: TRBV11-2; abundance: many; j_gene: TRBJ2-3; d_gene: .; CDR3nt: TGTGCCAGCAGCCCGCAACAGGCGGCGACAGATACGCAGTATTTT; CDR3aa: CASSPQQAATDTQYF
v_gene: TRBV10-3; abundance: few; j_gene: TRBJ1-1; d_gene: TRBD1; CDR3nt: TGTGCCATCAGTGAGGGAGACAGGGACGAGGCTTCTGACACTGAAGCTTTCTTT; CDR3aa: CAISEGDRDEASDTEAFF
v_gene: TRBV2; abundance: .; j_gene: TRBJ2-2; d_gene: .; CDR3nt: TGTGCCAGACACCAGGACAGGAACACCGGGGAGCTGTTTTTT; CDR3aa: CARHQDRNTGELFF
v_gene: TRBV5-1; abundance: few; j_gene: TRBJ2-7; d_gene: .; CDR3nt: TGCGCCAGCAGCGAGGGGCCCTACGAGCAGTACTTC; CDR3aa: CASSEGPYEQYF
v_gene: TRBV11-3; abundance: .; j_gene: TRBJ2-2; d_gene: TRBD1; CDR3nt: TGTGCCAGCAGCCTCCTCTACGGACAGGGGGTTACCGGGGAGCTGTTTTTT; CDR3aa: CASSLLYGQGVTGELFF
v_gene: TRBV5-4; abundance: few; j_gene: TRBJ2-7; d_gene: .; CDR3nt: TGTGCCAGCAGCTTGGGGGCGACCGAGCAGTACTTC; CDR3aa: CASSLGATEQYF
v_gene: TRBV11-2; abundance: few; j_gene: TRBJ1-1; d_gene: TRBD1; CDR3nt: TGTGCCAGCAGCTTAGATGGGACAGAAGAAGCTTTCTTT; CDR3aa: CASSLDGTEEAFF
v_gene: TRBV15; abundance: .; j_gene: TRBJ2-3; d_gene: TRBD1; CDR3nt: TGTGCCACCAGCTTTGGGACAGGGAGCACAGATACGCAGTATTTT; CDR3aa: CATSFGTGSTDTQYF
v_gene: TRBV7-9; abundance: few; j_gene: TRBJ1-2; d_gene: .; CDR3nt: TGTGCCAGCAGCCTTCTCGGGGAAAACTATGGCTACACCTTC; CDR3aa: CASSLLGENYGYTF
v_gene: TRBV7-2; abundance: few; j_gene: TRBJ2-5; d_gene: TRBD1; CDR3nt: TGTGCCAGCAGCTTAGGACAGGGGTGGCCAGAGACCCAGTACTTC; CDR3aa: CASSLGQGWPETQYF
v_gene: TRBV19; abundance: few; j_gene: TRBJ2-5; d_gene: TRBD1; CDR3nt: TGTGCCAGTAGTCAAGGGACAGGGGGCGCGGAGACCCAGTACTTC; CDR3aa: CASSQGTGGAETQYF
v_gene: TRBV20-1; abundance: .; j_gene: TRBJ2-7; d_gene: .; CDR3nt: TGCAGTGCTAATGACCAGCTCTACGAGCAGTACTTC; CDR3aa: CSANDQLYEQYF